These 4 T cell receptor beta chains originate from one sample sequenced in a study of shared clonotypes between healthy human individuals. Naivety among CD8 cells was defined by CD45RO negativity and positive CCR7 selection, thereby excluding terminally differentiated effector memory CD45RA+ cells. Profiled with immunoSEQ multiplex PCR; TCRdb holds only in-frame clones, not every one. This sample has some 2,000,000 clones; about 95% occur once, and the top ten carry roughly 1%. The sequenced material came from naive CD8+ T cells sorted from blood. The source is a man aged 18 to 30 in good health.

V and J are TRBV13 and TRBJ2-1, with D tentatively TRBD2 (5 bases). The germline gives CDR1 PRHDT, CDR2 FYEKMQ (reference sequence). The CDR3 has 14 amino acids. The V end lost 0 bases, the J end lost 10 bases, and 13 bases lay between the germline ends. The CDR3 DNA reads as TGTGCCAGCAGCTTAGGCCGGGGAAGAGAGGAGCAGTTCTTC. Translated: CASSLGRGREEQFF. The entire variable domain, with the rest obtained from reference TRBV13 and TRBJ2-1, is as follows: AAGVIQSPRHLIKEKRETATLKCYPIPRHDTVYWYQQGPGQDPQFLISFYEKMQSDKGSIPDRFSAQQFSDYHSELNMSSLELGDSALYFCASSLGRGREEQFFGPGTRLTVL.

V is TRBV5-5 and J is TRBJ2-2; no reliable D call. The length of the CDR3 is 13 residues. V lost 1 base and J lost 5, with 6 bases in between. Germline CDR1 and CDR2: SGHKS and YYEKEE (reference sequence). CDR3 protein: CASSLWGTGELFF. The CDR3 nucleotides are TGTGCCAGCAGCTTGTGGGGAACCGGGGAGCTGTTTTTT.

About this clone itself: Additional DNA sequences in this sample encode the identical CDR3. V gene TRBV6-5 combines with J gene TRBJ1-1; D not resolved. The CDR3 runs to 13 residues. Trimming cost V 2 bases and J 2 bases, with 6 bases left between them. The germline V gene encodes CDR1 MNHEY and CDR2 SVGAGI. CDR3 amino acids: CASSYRANTEAFF. The CDR3 coding sequence is TGTGCCAGCAGTTACAGGGCCAACACTGAAGCTTTCTTT.

In regard to this clone: Other DNA variants within this sample encode the same CDR3. The chain carries TRBV5-6 and TRBJ2-5; tentatively, D is TRBD1 (6 bases). Deletions cut 0 bases from V and 5 bases from J, with 11 bases between. The CDR3 sequence is 14 residues long. Germline V gene data show CDR1 as SGHDT and CDR2 as YYEEEE. CDR3 nucleotides: TGTGCCAGCAGCTTGGCTACAGGGCGGGAGACCCAGTACTTC. Encoded protein: CASSLATGRETQYF.